This T cell receptor (beta chain) was profiled in a study of blood T cell repertoires in COVID-19. About the study: Samples taken during acute and convalescent COVID-19 were collected in the United States, Italy and Spain. Sources were T cells, B-cell-depleted T cells, or PBMCs; the material itself was cDNA or gDNA.

Authors' data handling: Reference gene primers were amplified, and this amplification served to estimate nucleated cell counts. Generated by immunoSEQ multiplex PCR, the TCRdb table keeps only in-frame clones and is missing some. The V and J calls and clone size are taken from that table; D and trimming were inferred from the DNA. The top ten hold approximately 60% of the sample, which has some 46,000 clones, about 70% seen once. This clone was found a few times. Germline V gives CDR1 SGHTA, CDR2 FQGTGA. The length of the CDR3 is 16 residues. J was trimmed by 4 bases and V by 0 bases; bases with no gene match: 4.

The chain uses TRBV7-3 and TRBJ2-3; 10 nucleotides match TRBD2. The sample comprised peripheral blood. The receptor comes from a man older than 75 with acute or convalescent COVID-19. The CDR3 DNA is TGTGCCAGCAGCTTAACGACGACTAGCGGGTCAGATACGCAGTATTTT. Residues: CASSLTTTSGSDTQYF. Filled out from reference TRBV7-3 and TRBJ2-3, the complete variable domain reads GAGVSQTPSNKVTEKGKYVELRCDPISGHTALYWYRQSLGQGPEFLIYFQGTGAADDSGLPNDRFFAVRPEGSVSTLKIQRTERGDSAVYLCASSLTTTSGSDTQYFGPGTRLTVL.